The 6 T cell receptor beta chains listed next were all sequenced from one sample in a study of response to subunit inactivated influenza vaccine. Using its own MiXCR run on the RT-PCR reads, TCRdb lists one record per CDR3 protein. The sample consists of hundreds of thousands of distinct CDR3 sequences, less than 15% of them appearing once. Here the sequenced sample was PBMCs from blood, taken 14 to 15 days before vaccination. The source of these receptors is a man between 45 and 60 years old who received an inactivated influenza vaccine.

On this clonotype: One end of the junction fails to match germline, which may point to a read error. The V and J genes are TRBV5-1 and TRBJ2-2; D call uncertain. The CDR3 is made up of 12 amino acids. Germline V lookup: CDR1 SGHRS, CDR2 YFSETQ. CDR3: CASSANIGELFF. The CDR3 nucleotides read TGCGCCAGCAGCGCTAACATCGGGGAGCTGTTTTTT. The whole variable domain, remainder taken from reference TRBV5-1 and TRBJ2-2, is KAGVTQTPRYLIKTRGQQVTLSCSPISGHRSVSWYQQTPGQGLQFLFEYFSETQRNKGNFPGRFSGRQFSNSRSEMNVSTLELGDSALYLCASSANIGELFFGEGSRLTVL.

The chain is built from TRBV7-2 and TRBJ2-7; D ambiguous. V was pared by 0 bases and J by 5 bases, with 14 bases between. Germline V gives CDR1 SGHTA, CDR2 FQGNSA. This CDR3 is 15 amino acids long. The DNA for the CDR3 is TGTGCCAGCAGCTTAGCGGTAGGGAAAATTGACGAGCAGTACTTC. Amino acid sequence: CASSLAVGKIDEQYF.

V gene TRBV5-1 combines with J gene TRBJ1-4, with D possibly being TRBD1 (6 bases). Trimming removed 1 base at V and 3 bases at J, with 10 bases between. The CDR3 consists of 15 residues. In germline, CDR1 is SGHRS, CDR2 YFSETQ. In DNA, the CDR3 is TGCGCCAGCAGCTTGAGCAGGGGCCCTAATGAAAAACTGTTTTTT. This gives the protein CASSLSRGPNEKLFF. Together with reference TRBV5-1 and TRBJ1-4, the CDR3 gives the full variable domain: KAGVTQTPRYLIKTRGQQVTLSCSPISGHRSVSWYQQTPGQGLQFLFEYFSETQRNKGNFPGRFSGRQFSNSRSEMNVSTLELGDSALYLCASSLSRGPNEKLFFGSGTQLSVL.

This clonotype was counted between two and nine times. The chain recombines TRBV24-1 with TRBJ2-1, with 7 bases that match TRBD1. Germline assignment: CDR1 KGHDR and CDR2 SFDVKD. V trimming: 4 bases; J trimming: 4 bases; junction bases outside the gene matches: 15. CDR3 length: 18 residues. CDR3 in DNA: TGTGCCACCAGTGACATCACCACCGGGACAGATGTTTACAATGAGCAGTTCTTC. Translation gives CATSDITTGTDVYNEQFF.

This clonotype has only a few counts. The rearrangement uses TRBV12-3 or TRBV12-4 and TRBJ1-1, with unresolved D. V lost 1 base, J lost 9 bases, and 12 bases lay in between. CDR3 length: 13 amino acids. CDR3 in DNA: TGTGCCAGCAGTTTAGGGGCCTTAGAGAAAGCTTTCTTT. Translated, it gives CASSLGALEKAFF.

This chain uses TRBV29-1 with TRBJ1-1; D gene ambiguous. V was trimmed by 5 bases and J by 1 base, leaving 8 bases between them. This CDR3 region has 12 residues. Germline CDR1 reads SQVTM; CDR2 reads ANQGSEA. CDR3 DNA: TGCAGCGTTCATTTCAGGAACACTGAAGCTTTCTTT. This encodes CSVHFRNTEAFF.